The 7 T cell receptor beta chains listed next were all sequenced from one sample in a study of cytomegalovirus exposure and HLA in healthy donors. PCR employed 60 Vbeta and 13 Jbeta primers. Sequencing used immunoSEQ multiplex PCR; TCRdb keeps in-frame clones, though not all of them. The sample has approximately 130,000 clones. Sequenced material: PBMCs. The receptors originated from a woman in her sixties or seventies in good health and CMV-seronegative.

The chain carries TRBV5-4 and TRBJ1-1, with no clear D. Deletions cut 1 base from V and 4 bases from J, with 5 bases between. The germline V gene encodes CDR1 SGHNT and CDR2 YYREEE (reference sequence). The CDR3 runs 12 residues. CDR3 amino acids: CASSLRSTEAFF. The CDR3 region has the DNA TGTGCCAGCAGCTTGCGTAGCACTGAAGCTTTCTTT.

The rearrangement links TRBV7-9 to TRBJ2-5; D is possibly TRBD2 (6 bases). Gene TRBJ2-7 matches the end of the DNA better, so the J call may be wrong. CDR3 size: 15 residues. The germline V gene has CDR1 SEHNR and CDR2 FQNEAQ (reference sequence). CDR3 loop: CASSLGGSRSYEQYF. CDR3 coding DNA: TGTGCCAGCAGCCTGGGAGGATCACGGTCCTACGAGCAGTACTTC.

The V call is TRBV5-1, the J call TRBJ2-5; D is uncertain. This CDR3 region has 12 residues. V lost 4 bases and J 6 bases, leaving 10 bases between the germline ends. Germline loops: CDR1 SGHRS, CDR2 YFSETQ. The CDR3 loop is CASSLDWKTQYF. In DNA, the CDR3 is TGCGCCAGCAGCCTAGACTGGAAGACCCAGTACTTC.

This chain joins TRBV7-9 and TRBJ2-7, with a tentative D call TRBD1 (5 bases). V lost 3 bases and J 9 bases, leaving 9 bases between the germline ends. The CDR3 runs to 11 residues. The germline V gene encodes CDR1 SEHNR and CDR2 FQNEAQ (reference sequence). The CDR3 reads CASSLGLLQYF. The CDR3 region has the DNA TGTGCCAGCAGCTTGGGGCTACTGCAGTACTTC.

The genes are TRBV5-1 and TRBJ2-7; TRBD1 matches 11 bases. CDR1 is SGHRS, CDR2 YFSETQ, per germline. The CDR3 is 15 residues long. Unmatched junction bases numbered 5, after V lost 4 bases and J lost 2 bases. CDR3 bases: TGCGCCAGCAGCCCCCGGGACAGGGGGACCTACGAGCAGTACTTC. Residues: CASSPRDRGTYEQYF.

The chain couples TRBV28 to TRBJ2-7; possible D gene TRBD1, 6 bases. Trimming took off 6 bases at V and 3 bases at J, with 15 bases between the two ends. Germline CDR1 and CDR2: MDHEN and SYDVKM. The CDR3 sequence is 14 residues long. CDR3 residues: CASRGAPRGYEQYF. For the CDR3, the DNA is TGTGCCAGCAGGGGGGCGCCGAGGGGCTACGAGCAGTACTTC.

V gene TRBV19 combines with J gene TRBJ1-2; tentative D call: TRBD1 (6 bases). Germline-derived CDR1 and CDR2 are LNHDA and SQIVND (reference sequence). With 7 bases removed from V and 6 bases from J, the gap between germline ends came to 15 bases. The CDR3 runs 13 residues. The CDR3 DNA follows: TGTGCCAGTATAAGTGGGGGCGCCGATGGCTACACCTTC. It yields the protein CASISGGADGYTF.